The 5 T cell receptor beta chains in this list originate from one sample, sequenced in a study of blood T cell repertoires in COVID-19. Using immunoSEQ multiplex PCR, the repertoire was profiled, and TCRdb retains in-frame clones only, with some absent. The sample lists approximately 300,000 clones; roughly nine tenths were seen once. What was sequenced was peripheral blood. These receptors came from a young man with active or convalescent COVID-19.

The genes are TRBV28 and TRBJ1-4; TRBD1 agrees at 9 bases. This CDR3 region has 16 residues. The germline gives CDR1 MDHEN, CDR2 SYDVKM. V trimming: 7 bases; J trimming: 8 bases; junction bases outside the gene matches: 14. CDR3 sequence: CASTGWQTGGGEKLFF. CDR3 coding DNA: TGTGCCAGCACCGGGTGGCAAACAGGGGGCGGAGAAAAACTGTTTTTT.

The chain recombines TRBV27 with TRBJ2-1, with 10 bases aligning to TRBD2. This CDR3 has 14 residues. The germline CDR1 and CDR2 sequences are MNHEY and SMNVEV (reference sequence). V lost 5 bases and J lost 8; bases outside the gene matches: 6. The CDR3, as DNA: TGTGCCAGCAGTAGCAGCGGGAGGGAGTATGAGCAGTTCTTC. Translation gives CASSSSGREYEQFF.

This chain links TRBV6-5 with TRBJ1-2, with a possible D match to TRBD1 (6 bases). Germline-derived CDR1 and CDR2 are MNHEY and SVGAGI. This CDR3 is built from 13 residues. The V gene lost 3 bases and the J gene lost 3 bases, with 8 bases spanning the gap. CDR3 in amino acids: CASSYDRHYGYTF. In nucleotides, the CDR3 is TGTGCCAGCAGTTATGACAGGCACTATGGCTACACCTTC.

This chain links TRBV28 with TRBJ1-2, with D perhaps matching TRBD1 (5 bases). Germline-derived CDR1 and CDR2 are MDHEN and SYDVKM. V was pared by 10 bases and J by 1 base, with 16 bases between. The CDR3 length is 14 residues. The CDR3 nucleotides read TGTGCCACTCAAGGGACTGTAAATAACTATGGCTACACCTTC. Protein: CATQGTVNNYGYTF.

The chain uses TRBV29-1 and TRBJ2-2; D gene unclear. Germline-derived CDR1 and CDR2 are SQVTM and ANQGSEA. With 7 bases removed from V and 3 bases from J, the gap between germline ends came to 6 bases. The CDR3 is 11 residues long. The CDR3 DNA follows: TGCAGCGCCCAATACACCGGGGAGCTGTTTTTT. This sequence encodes CSAQYTGELFF.